This record concerns one T cell receptor beta chain sequence. The antigen remains unidentified. Since a much larger clone is just one base distant, this may be a read error. The record originates from a study of response to subunit inactivated influenza vaccine. Via MiXCR, TCRdb re-called the RT-PCR reads, giving one row per CDR3 protein. The sample has about 480,000 distinct CDR3 sequences; 9.5% to 12% are singletons. The CDR3 has 13 residues. Germline loops: CDR1 SQVTM, CDR2 ANQGSEA. Notes on the study in general: The authors offered the suggestion that each seasonal influenza vaccination recruits few new T cells.

The rearrangement joins TRBV29-1 to TRBJ2-7, with D perhaps TRBD2 (5 bases). Here the sequenced sample was PBMCs from blood, taken more than 35 days after vaccination. This receptor was obtained from a man aged 50 to 59 who received an inactivated influenza vaccine. In DNA, the CDR3 is TGCGGCGTTGAATATCTGGGGAGCTACGAGCAGTACTTC. Translating gives CGVEYLGSYEQYF.